Described below is a single T cell receptor beta chain sequence and its context. The source of the sample is a study of blood T cell repertoires in COVID-19. Looking at the study overall: The cDNA or gDNA used as material had been derived from T cells, B-cell-depleted T cells, or PBMCs.

Those enrolled in Seattle joined during active infection and were followed longitudinally afterward. Measured with immunoSEQ multiplex PCR; TCRdb has only the in-frame clones, and not every one. The profile shows roughly 350,000 clones, roughly 90% of them singletons. CDR1 and CDR2 (germline): SGHDN, FVKESK. V was clipped by 0 bases and J by 6 bases; unmatched bases: 5. CDR3 length: 15 residues. This clonotype was obtained from a woman in her 70s with COVID-19, enrolled during active disease. Sequencing was carried out using peripheral blood. The chain uses TRBV14 and TRBJ2-7, with TRBD1 matching over 10 bases. The CDR3 is CASSQEGDRGTEQYF. The CDR3 nucleotides read TGTGCCAGCAGCCAAGAGGGGGACAGGGGAACCGAGCAGTACTTC.